The text below deals with one T cell receptor (beta chain). Antigen: not known. The data were obtained in a study of cytomegalovirus exposure and HLA in healthy donors. This CDR3 region has 14 residues. In germline, CDR1 is SGHNT, CDR2 YENEEA. Deletions cut 4 bases from V and 3 bases from J, with 10 bases between. Findings of the study overall: A reported reduction in N-insertions relative to the roughly 610-donor mean was seen in an Asian-associated ancestry cluster in a later analysis. Follow-up analysis later connected one missense variant in DCLRE1C with trimming of TCR beta V- and J-genes.

The PCR was carried out with 60 Vbeta primers and 13 Jbeta primers. Repertoires were generated with immunoSEQ multiplex PCR, while TCRdb's copy carries only in-frame clones and drops some. Of roughly 120,000 clones in the sample, around 76% were seen once. V usage is TRBV11-3 and J usage is TRBJ2-1; D call uncertain. Sequenced input: PBMCs. The TCR comes from a man aged 50 or older in good health and CMV-seropositive. CDR3 loop: CASSSRVGYNEQFF. The CDR3 DNA reads TGTGCCAGCAGCTCTCGGGTAGGCTACAATGAGCAGTTCTTC.